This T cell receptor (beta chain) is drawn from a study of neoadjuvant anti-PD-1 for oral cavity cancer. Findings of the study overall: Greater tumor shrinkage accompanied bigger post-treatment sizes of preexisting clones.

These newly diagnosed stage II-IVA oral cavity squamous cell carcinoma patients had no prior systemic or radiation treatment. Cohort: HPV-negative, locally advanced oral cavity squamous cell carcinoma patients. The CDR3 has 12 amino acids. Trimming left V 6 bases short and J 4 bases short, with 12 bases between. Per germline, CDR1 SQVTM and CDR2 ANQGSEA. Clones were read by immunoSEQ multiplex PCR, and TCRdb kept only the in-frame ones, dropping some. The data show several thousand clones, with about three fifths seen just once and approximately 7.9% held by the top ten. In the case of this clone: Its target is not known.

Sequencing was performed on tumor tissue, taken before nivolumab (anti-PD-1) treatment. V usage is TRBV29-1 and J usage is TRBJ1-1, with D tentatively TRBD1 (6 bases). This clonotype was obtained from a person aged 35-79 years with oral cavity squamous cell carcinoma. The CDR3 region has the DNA TGCAGCGTGGGACATTTGAGCACTGAAGCTTTCTTT. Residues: CSVGHLSTEAFF.